Listed here are 7 T cell receptor beta chains from one sample, sequenced in a study of blood T cell repertoires in COVID-19. The repertoire was sequenced with immunoSEQ multiplex PCR; TCRdb's copy has only in-frame clones and lacks some. The sample lists tens of thousands of clones, 91% seen once, with about 6% in the top ten. The sample was peripheral blood. These receptors were obtained from a man aged 45 to 65 with active COVID-19.

This sequence joins TRBV2 and TRBJ1-2; tentatively, D is TRBD1 (6 bases). This CDR3 is 16 amino acids long. The germline V gene has CDR1 SNHLY and CDR2 FYNNEI. Trimming stripped 2 bases from V and 3 bases from J, with 16 bases between. CDR3 bases: TGTGCCAGCAGTGAATCCTTCAGGGGACCTTACTATGGCTACACCTTC. Its translation is CASSESFRGPYYGYTF.

J is TRBJ2-3 and V is TRBV7-2; a weak D match, TRBD2 (6 bases). Trimming took 4 bases from V and 4 from J, leaving 12 bases between them. Germline-derived CDR1 and CDR2 are SGHTA and FQGNSA. The length of the CDR3 is 14 residues. The CDR3 nucleotides read TGTGCCAGCAGCTCCGGGACTTATGCAGATACGCAGTATTTT. The encoded protein is CASSSGTYADTQYF.

The gene calls are TRBV6-4 and TRBJ2-1, with 13 bases that match TRBD2. The CDR3 has 14 amino acids. Trimming at V came to 6 bases and at J to 9 bases, leaving 5 bases not matched to a gene. The germline CDR1 and CDR2 sequences are MRHNA and SNTAGT. The CDR3 spells CASRGTSGVGEQFF. DNA for the CDR3: TGTGCCAGCAGAGGGACTAGCGGGGTAGGTGAGCAGTTCTTC.

The gene calls are TRBV19 and TRBJ2-5, with 10 bases matching TRBD1. The CDR3 is made up of 14 amino acids. CDR1 and CDR2 (germline): LNHDA, SQIVND (reference sequence). After removal of 6 bases from V and 5 bases from J, the junction contained 6 bases not matched to a gene. This CDR3 reads CASRKTGGWETQYF. In nucleotides, the CDR3 is TGTGCCAGTAGAAAGACAGGGGGCTGGGAGACCCAGTACTTC.

CDR3 nucleotides: TGTGCCAGCAGTCCTGACTACACCGGGGAGCTGTTTTTT. Translated, it gives CASSPDYTGELFF. The chain joins TRBV2 to TRBJ2-2; no definite D call. CDR1 is SNHLY and CDR2 is FYNNEI in the germline V gene. The CDR3 sequence is 13 residues long. Trimming took off 5 bases at V and 3 bases at J, with 7 bases between the two ends.

This chain uses TRBV6-2 or TRBV6-3 with TRBJ1-5; 9 nucleotides line up with TRBD1. V shed 4 bases, J shed 0 bases, and the junction held 4 bases outside the gene matches. Germline V gene sequence: CDR1 MNHEY, CDR2 SVGEGT. CDR3 length: 16 amino acids. The chain's CDR3 is CASSFRTGASNQPQHF. The DNA for the CDR3 is TGTGCCAGCAGTTTCAGGACAGGGGCTAGCAATCAGCCCCAGCATTTT.

The chain combines TRBV5-1 with TRBJ2-7; weak D call: TRBD2 (6 bases). The V end was cut by 0 bases, the J end by 2 bases, with 9 bases between. Germline V CDR1 and CDR2: SGHRS, YFSETQ. The CDR3 contains 14 residues. CDR3 loop: CASSLDSSAYEQYF. In DNA form, the CDR3 reads TGCGCCAGCAGCTTGGACTCTAGCGCCTACGAGCAGTACTTC.